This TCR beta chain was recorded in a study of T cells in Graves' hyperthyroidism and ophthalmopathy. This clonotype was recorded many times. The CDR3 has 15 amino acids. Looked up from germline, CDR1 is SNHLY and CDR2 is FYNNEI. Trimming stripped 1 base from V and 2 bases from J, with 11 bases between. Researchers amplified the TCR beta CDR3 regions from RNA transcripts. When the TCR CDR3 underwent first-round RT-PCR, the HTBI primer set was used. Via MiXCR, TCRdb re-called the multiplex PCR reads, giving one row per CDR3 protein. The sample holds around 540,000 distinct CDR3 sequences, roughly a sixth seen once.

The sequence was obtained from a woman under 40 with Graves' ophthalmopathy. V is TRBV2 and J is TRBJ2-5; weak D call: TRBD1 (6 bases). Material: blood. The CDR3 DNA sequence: TGTGCCAGCAGTGAAGATGGGGACAATCAAGAGACCCAGTACTTC. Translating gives CASSEDGDNQETQYF.